These 20 T cell receptor beta chains were sequenced from one sample in a study of T-cell reconstitution after alpha-beta-depleted transplantation in children. Preparing the TCRbeta library involved the use of unique molecular identifiers. TCRdb ran MiXCR on the PCR reads and lists one entry per CDR3 protein. The repertoire includes about 830,000 distinct CDR3 sequences, about 16% of them detected once, and under 6% sits in the top ten. The material sequenced was PBMCs, mostly from graft donor cells, taken 360 days after TCRalphabeta/CD19-depleted stem cell transplant. The origin of the receptors is a male patient between 10 and 17 years old who had a stem cell transplant for acute lymphoblastic leukemia, so the T cells may come from the graft donor.

This clonotype was observed at least ten times. This sequence joins TRBV5-1 and TRBJ2-2, with D perhaps TRBD1 (5 bases). The CDR3 length is 16 residues. Trimming removed 9 bases from V and 0 bases from J, with 18 bases in between. Germline lookup yields CDR1 SGHRS and CDR2 YFSETQ. CDR3 bases: TGCGCCACCCAGCCTTCGACAGCTCCGAACACCGGGGAGCTGTTTTTT. Protein product: CATQPSTAPNTGELFF.

V gene TRBV9 combines with J gene TRBJ2-1; no reliable D call. The V gene's germline CDR1 is SGDLS and CDR2 YYNGEE. The V end lost 5 bases, the J end lost 4 bases, and 16 bases lay between the germline ends. The CDR3 length is 15 residues. The CDR3 coding sequence is TGTGCCAGCAGTGCGATCCCGACACCGTACAATGAGCAGTTCTTC. Translated, it gives CASSAIPTPYNEQFF.

The V call is TRBV19, the J call TRBJ2-4, with a weak D call TRBD2 (6 bases). CDR1 and CDR2 from the germline V gene are LNHDA and SQIVND (reference sequence). Trimming removed 4 bases at V and 7 bases at J, with 23 bases between. The CDR3 covers 17 residues. CDR3 DNA: TGTGCCAGTAGTAAGGGGATGATCCGGGGGACGGGGAACATTCAGTACTTC. Protein product: CASSKGMIRGTGNIQYF.

The chain uses TRBV7-2 and TRBJ2-1; 7 bases match TRBD1. The CDR3 is made up of 14 amino acids. Germline V gene data show CDR1 as SGHTA and CDR2 as FQGNSA. The junction had 2 bases not matched to a gene; V was cut back by 3 bases and J by 3 bases. CDR3 in DNA: TGTGCCAGCAGCTTCGCAGGGGGCTACAATGAGCAGTTCTTC. Translating gives CASSFAGGYNEQFF.

This clonotype was observed a handful of times. The chain uses TRBV7-6 and TRBJ2-5, with TRBD2 matching 12 bases. Germline V CDR1 and CDR2: SGHVS, FNYEAQ. V trimming: 2 bases; J trimming: 2 bases; junction bases outside the gene matches: 6. The CDR3 has 17 amino acids. CDR3 DNA sequence: TGTGCCAGCAGCTTACTGGGACTAGCGGGCTTTCAAGAGACCCAGTACTTC. It codes for CASSLLGLAGFQETQYF.

This clonotype was seen just once. This CDR3 is missing its conserved last phenylalanine or tryptophan, likely due to a read error. This sequence joins TRBV12-3 or TRBV12-4 and TRBJ1-5, with a weak D call TRBD1 (6 bases). Trimming cost V 8 bases and J 2 bases, with 16 bases left between them. The CDR3 is made up of 15 amino acids. For the CDR3, the DNA is TGTGCCAGCGGCTTTACCCCAGGGGGCAATCAGCCCCAGCATTCT. This encodes CASGFTPGGNQPQHS.

The CDR3 spells CASTPGRTGTGELFF. CDR3 nucleotides: TGTGCCAGCACCCCGGGGCGTACTGGTACCGGGGAGCTGTTTTTT. The rearrangement joins TRBV6-1 to TRBJ2-2; D may be TRBD1 or TRBD2 (5 bases each). Trimming removed 7 bases from V and 5 bases from J, with 17 bases in between. The germline V gene encodes CDR1 MNHNS and CDR2 SASEGT. The CDR3 totals 15 residues.

The chain uses TRBV12-5 and TRBJ2-6, with D perhaps TRBD1 or TRBD2 (5 bases each). V lost 6 bases to trimming and J lost 0 bases, with 15 bases between them. Germline-derived CDR1 and CDR2 are LGHNT and FRNRAP. This CDR3 is built from 17 residues. DNA of the CDR3: TGTGCTAGTGGCCTCGGGACGTTAAACTCTGGGGCCAACGTCCTGACTTTC. Amino acid sequence: CASGLGTLNSGANVLTF.

The chain employs TRBV13 and TRBJ2-1, with TRBD2 matching over 10 bases. The CDR3 extends over 15 amino acids. Germline assignment: CDR1 PRHDT and CDR2 FYEKMQ (reference sequence). The V gene end was trimmed by 6 bases and the J gene end by 2 bases; junction bases not matched to a gene: 4. The DNA of the CDR3 is TGTGCCAGCAGGATAGGGACTAGCGCCTACAATGAGCAGTTCTTC. Encoded protein: CASRIGTSAYNEQFF.

This clonotype was recorded a few times. The chain carries TRBV14 and TRBJ2-2; TRBD2 might be the D (6 bases). V lost 8 bases to trimming and J lost 5 bases, with 12 bases between them. This CDR3 contains 13 residues. The germline gives CDR1 SGHDN, CDR2 FVKESK. The CDR3 region is CASRRARTGELFF. The CDR3 region has the DNA TGTGCCAGCCGGAGGGCCCGGACCGGGGAGCTGTTTTTT. Drawing the rest from reference TRBV14 and TRBJ2-2, the complete variable domain is EAGVTQFPSHSVIEKGQTVTLRCDPISGHDNLYWYRRVMGKEIKFLLHFVKESKQDESGMPNNRFLAERTGGTYSTLKVQPAELEDSGVYFCASRRARTGELFFGEGSRLTVL.

This clonotype was counted a few times. V is TRBV27 and J is TRBJ2-1; D possibly matches TRBD1 or TRBD2 (6 bases each). The germline V and J ends were trimmed by 1 base and 3 bases, with 13 bases remaining between them. CDR1 is MNHEY and CDR2 is SMNVEV in the germline V gene (reference sequence). The CDR3 is 16 amino acids. This chain's CDR3 is CASSLFIRGGYNEQFF. For the CDR3, the DNA is TGTGCCAGCAGTTTATTCATCAGGGGAGGCTACAATGAGCAGTTCTTC.

This clonotype was seen ten or more times. This rearrangement joins TRBV28 to TRBJ2-5; the match to TRBD2 covers 10 bases. Germline V lookup: CDR1 MDHEN, CDR2 SYDVKM. The CDR3 is 15 residues long. The V gene end was trimmed by 6 bases and the J gene end by 6 bases; junction bases not matched to a gene: 10. CDR3: CASRQLAGGLKTQYF. The CDR3 DNA follows: TGTGCCAGCAGACAATTAGCGGGAGGTCTGAAGACCCAGTACTTC. Supplemented by reference TRBV28 and TRBJ2-5, the full variable domain reads DVKVTQSSRYLVKRTGEKVFLECVQDMDHENMFWYRQDPGLGLRLIYFSYDVKMKEKGDIPEGYSVSREKKERFSLILESASTNQTSMYLCASRQLAGGLKTQYFGPGTRLLVL.

This clonotype was detected a few times. The chain joins TRBV7-8 to TRBJ2-5, with D perhaps TRBD1 or TRBD2 (6 bases each). Per germline, CDR1 SGHVS and CDR2 FQNEAQ. The CDR3 runs to 16 residues. Trimming left V 3 bases short and J 7 bases short, with 21 bases between. The CDR3 is CASSFFAGHPSWTQYF. The CDR3 nucleotides are TGTGCCAGCAGCTTTTTTGCGGGACATCCCTCCTGGACCCAGTACTTC.

This sequence joins TRBV10-3 and TRBJ2-1; D might be TRBD1 (6 bases). The V gene's germline CDR1 is ENHRY and CDR2 SYGVKD. Trimming took off 4 bases at V and 7 bases at J, with 8 bases between the two ends. The CDR3 consists of 12 residues. As DNA, the CDR3 is TGTGCCATCAGTGCCAGGGGAAATGAGCAGTTCTTC. Translation gives CAISARGNEQFF.

The chain is built from TRBV5-1 and TRBJ1-2; 8 bases agree with TRBD1. With 4 bases clipped from V and 4 bases from J, the junction kept 15 bases outside the gene matches. Germline CDR1 is SGHRS and CDR2 is YFSETQ. The CDR3 is 17 residues long. DNA of the CDR3: TGCGCCAGCAGCCCCTTCATGACAGGGGAACGCGCCTATGGCTACACCTTC. It codes for CASSPFMTGERAYGYTF.

The CDR3 DNA sequence: TGCGCCAGCAGCTTATATGACATGGGGGCGGCAGATGGCTACACCTTC. It translates to CASSLYDMGAADGYTF. J is TRBJ1-2 and V is TRBV5-1, with D tentatively TRBD1 (6 bases). The CDR3 is made up of 16 amino acids. Per the germline V gene, CDR1 is SGHRS and CDR2 is YFSETQ. V was shortened by 2 bases and J by 6 bases, with 20 bases between the two germline ends.

This clonotype was counted only a few times. This chain links TRBV5-5 with TRBJ1-6; 8 nucleotides line up with TRBD1. This CDR3 comprises 16 residues. Germline V gene lookup returns CDR1 SGHKS and CDR2 YYEKEE (reference sequence). The trim removed 1 base at V and 8 bases at J, leaving 8 bases unmatched. The CDR3 DNA reads TGTGCCAGCAGCTTGCGGGTACAGGGGGTTCATTCACCCCTCCACTTT. As protein: CASSLRVQGVHSPLHF. Full variable domain (remainder filled in from reference TRBV5-5 and TRBJ1-6): DAGVTQSPTHLIKTRGQQVTLRCSPISGHKSVSWYQQVLGQGPQFIFQYYEKEERGRGNFPDRFSARQFPNYSSELNVNALLLGDSALYLCASSLRVQGVHSPLHFGNGTRLTVT.

This clonotype was counted only a few times. The chain links TRBV3-1 to TRBJ2-1; 8 nucleotides match TRBD2. V lost 0 bases and J lost 7; bases outside the gene matches: 8. This CDR3 spans 16 amino acids. CDR1 is LGHDT, CDR2 YNNKEL, per germline (reference sequence). DNA of the CDR3: TGTGCCAGCAGCCAAGATCCAGCGGGAGTAGGGAATGAGCAGTTCTTC. Translation gives CASSQDPAGVGNEQFF.

J is TRBJ2-1 and V is TRBV5-1, with D unresolved. CDR1 and CDR2 (germline): SGHRS, YFSETQ. CDR3 size: 15 residues. The germline V and J ends were trimmed by 2 bases and 3 bases, with 12 bases remaining between them. The CDR3 DNA reads TGCGCCAGCAGCTTAAGGCCAACCGGCTACAATGAGCAGTTCTTC. Protein: CASSLRPTGYNEQFF.

In this sample, this clonotype turned up many times. J is TRBJ2-7 and V is TRBV4-2; D gene unclear. Germline assignment: CDR1 LGHNA and CDR2 YNFKEQ. The length of the CDR3 is 15 residues. Trimming pared 0 bases from V and 8 bases from J, leaving 17 bases between. CDR3 protein: CASSQESGRSIKQYF. For the CDR3, the DNA is TGTGCCAGCAGCCAAGAGTCGGGCAGGTCGATCAAGCAGTACTTC.